The source of this TCR beta chain is a study of regulatory T cells in long-lasting Graves disease. Sequencing libraries for TCR beta were prepared with iRepertoire HTBI primers and Arm-PCR of CDR3 regions. MiXCR, applied by TCRdb to the multiplex PCR reads, yields one record per CDR3 protein. This table has about 350,000 distinct CDR3 sequences, 16% appearing once. Time point indicated: newly diagnosed GD, antithyroid drugs for less than 3 months. PBMC-derived RNA was used for the TCR library. A word on this clonotype: Its antigen is as yet unknown. A much larger clone lies a single base off, so this may be a read error.

Study results and limitations: Under persistent disease, TRBV28, TRBJ1-2 and TRBJ2-5 were used preferentially.

Germline assignment: CDR1 SEHNR and CDR2 FQNEAQ (reference sequence). The CDR3 is 14 residues long. These same data were also listed under a study on T cells in Graves' hyperthyroidism and ophthalmopathy. That study adds: Graves' hyperthyroidism was deemed stable given no ophthalmopathy progression within 18 months.

The origin of this receptor is a man between 35 and 55 years old with Graves disease. Sequencing used peripheral blood mononuclear cells (PBMCs), obtained at new diagnosis, from a patient treated with antithyroid drugs. The J gene is TRBJ2-7, the V gene TRBV7-9; 8 nucleotides agree with TRBD1. The DNA of the CDR3 is TGTGCCAGCAGTAGGGACAGGAAACCCTACGGGCAGTACTTC. It is translated as CASSRDRKPYGQYF.